The 9 T cell receptor beta chains below were found in one sample sequenced in a study of blood T cell repertoires in COVID-19. Profiled with immunoSEQ multiplex PCR; TCRdb holds only in-frame clones, not every one. This table has roughly 300,000 clones, approximately 92% appearing once. The sample was PBMCs or T cells enriched from blood (not recorded which). The source of these receptors is a woman in her twenties or thirties who had recovered from COVID-19.

The genes are TRBV19 and TRBJ2-7; 9 bases are shared with TRBD1. The J segment lost 1 base and the V segment lost 5 bases, leaving 3 bases of the junction unmatched. This CDR3 contains 14 residues. In germline, CDR1 is LNHDA, CDR2 SQIVND (reference sequence). The CDR3 region is CASSWDRVSYEQYF. Written as DNA, the CDR3 is TGTGCCAGTAGTTGGGACAGGGTGTCCTACGAGCAGTACTTC.

This chain connects TRBV11-2 to TRBJ1-1; D is perhaps TRBD1 (5 bases). CDR1 and CDR2 (germline): SGHAT, FQNNGV. Between the trimmed V and J ends, which lost 4 bases and 0 bases, there was a span of 9 bases. This CDR3 is 14 amino acids long. CDR3 nucleotide sequence: TGTGCCAGCAGCTCGGGGGTGGTGAACACTGAAGCTTTCTTT. It yields the protein CASSSGVVNTEAFF.

The chain carries TRBV25-1 and TRBJ1-2; possibly TRBD1 for D (5 bases). The ends were cut back, 4 bases at V and 8 bases at J, with 14 bases in the middle. Germline V gene data show CDR1 as MGHDK and CDR2 as SYGVNS. The CDR3 length is 13 residues. In DNA form, the CDR3 reads TGTGCCAGCAGTGGAGCGGGGCCCCGGGGCTACACCTTC. Residues: CASSGAGPRGYTF.

The rearrangement links TRBV4-2 to TRBJ2-7, with 8 bases fitting TRBD1. The CDR3 totals 15 residues. CDR1 is LGHNA and CDR2 is YNFKEQ in the germline V gene. V shed 3 bases and J 6 bases; nucleotides not matched to a gene: 10. In DNA form, the CDR3 reads TGTGCCAGCAGCCAGGCGGACAGGGCCTTGGGCGAGCAGTACTTC. This gives the protein CASSQADRALGEQYF.

V usage is TRBV10-3 and J usage is TRBJ2-1; TRBD1 agrees at 11 bases. The CDR3 has 13 residues. V dropped 6 bases and J dropped 10; count of bases not matched to a gene: 5. The germline V gene encodes CDR1 ENHRY and CDR2 SYGVKD. CDR3 DNA sequence: TGTGCCATCAGCGGACAGGGGGCGATCGAGCAGTTCTTC. Encoded protein: CAISGQGAIEQFF.

The chain joins TRBV19 to TRBJ1-2, with TRBD1 matching over 7 bases. Germline trimming cut 6 bases from V and 3 bases from J; bases unmatched to any gene: 10. This CDR3 comprises 15 residues. Per the germline V gene, CDR1 is LNHDA and CDR2 is SQIVND (reference sequence). In DNA, the CDR3 is TGTGCCAGTAGCGTCACCGGGACAGATTACTATGGCTACACCTTC. Protein product: CASSVTGTDYYGYTF.

The gene calls are TRBV6-2 or TRBV6-3 and TRBJ2-1; D is perhaps TRBD2 (5 bases). CDR3 size: 14 residues. V lost 2 bases and J 8 bases, leaving 13 bases between the germline ends. Germline CDR1 MNHEY, CDR2 SVGEGT. As DNA, the CDR3 is TGTGCCAGCAGTTACAGGCGGGTATGGGATGAGCAGTTCTTC. It codes for CASSYRRVWDEQFF.

The genes are TRBV5-1 and TRBJ1-2; maybe TRBD1 (5 bases). Germline-derived CDR1 and CDR2 are SGHRS and YFSETQ. Trimming took 0 bases from V and 8 from J, leaving 8 bases between them. The CDR3 totals 12 residues. The CDR3 here is CASSLEQEGYTF. The DNA for the CDR3 is TGCGCCAGCAGCTTGGAACAGGAAGGCTACACCTTC. Variable domain in full (rest from reference TRBV5-1 and TRBJ1-2): KAGVTQTPRYLIKTRGQQVTLSCSPISGHRSVSWYQQTPGQGLQFLFEYFSETQRNKGNFPGRFSGRQFSNSRSEMNVSTLELGDSALYLCASSLEQEGYTFGSGTRLTVV.

This clone was seen once. The chain links TRBV30 to TRBJ2-7; D possibly corresponds to TRBD1 (6 bases). V lost 5 bases to trimming and J lost 3 bases, with 14 bases between them. This CDR3 spans 13 amino acids. CDR1 is GTSNPN and CDR2 is SVGIG in the germline V gene (reference sequence). CDR3 nucleotide sequence: TGTGCCTGGGCGGACAGCCGGGGCTACGAGCAGTACTTC. Encoded protein: CAWADSRGYEQYF. The full variable domain, in which reference TRBV30 and TRBJ2-7 provide the parts outside the CDR3, is SQTIHQWPATLVQPVGSPLSLECTVEGTSNPNLYWYRQAAGRGLQLLFYSVGIGQISSEVPQNLSASRPQDRQFILSSKKLLLSDSGFYLCAWADSRGYEQYFGPGTRLTVT.